A selection of T cell receptor beta chains follows, all from one sample in a study of shared clonotypes between healthy human individuals. Sequencing was performed with immunoSEQ multiplex PCR; in TCRdb, only in-frame clones are kept and a portion is missing. Of millions of clones in the sample, just over 90% were seen once. Sequencing input: naive CD4+ T cells from PBMCs. These receptors were collected from a man in his late teens or twenties in good health. Some clones in this sample may be carry-over from other donors' samples. CDR3s include the opening cysteine and the closing phenylalanine or tryptophan. The D gene is left open where the match is weak. Only part of the rows carry a size: once, few, many, or a class if the clone is expanded.

len: 23
abundance: once
d_gene: .
j_gene: TRBJ2-5
v_gene: TRBV4-2
CDR3nt: TGTGCCAGCAGCCGCAAGTCTCCAGGTGGCAGGGGGGGGCCTCTAGGGATCCAAGAGACCCAGTACTTC
CDR3aa: CASSRKSPGGRGGPLGIQETQYF

len: 14
abundance: .
d_gene: .
j_gene: TRBJ2-2
v_gene: TRBV9
CDR3nt: TGTGCCAGCAGCGTAGGAGGGACTCCCGGGGAGCTGTTTTTT
CDR3aa: CASSVGGTPGELFF

len: 12
abundance: .
d_gene: .
j_gene: TRBJ1-4
v_gene: TRBV27
CDR3nt: TGTGCCAGCAGTAACGGCCGTGAGAAACTGTTTTTT
CDR3aa: CASSNGREKLFF

len: 13
abundance: .
d_gene: .
j_gene: TRBJ1-5
v_gene: TRBV19
CDR3nt: TGTGCCAGTCGAACAGGGACCAATCAGCCCCAGCATTTT
CDR3aa: CASRTGTNQPQHF

len: 15
abundance: .
d_gene: .
j_gene: TRBJ2-3
v_gene: TRBV4-1
CDR3nt: TGCGCCAGCAGCCAAGTTTTCGGGGAAACAGATACGCAGTATTTT
CDR3aa: CASSQVFGETDTQYF

len: 13
abundance: .
d_gene: .
j_gene: TRBJ2-5
v_gene: TRBV5-1
CDR3nt: TGCGCCAGCAGCCCTACTCCTCAAGAGACCCAGTACTTC
CDR3aa: CASSPTPQETQYF

len: 18
abundance: .
d_gene: TRBD2
j_gene: TRBJ2-7
v_gene: TRBV7-2
CDR3nt: TGTGCCAGCAGCTTAGATCTAGCGGGAGGGCCGGTGGGTGACGAGCAGTACTTC
CDR3aa: CASSLDLAGGPVGDEQYF

len: 13
abundance: few
d_gene: .
j_gene: TRBJ1-1
v_gene: TRBV29-1
CDR3nt: TGCAGCGTTGCCGGGCGAATGCGAACTGAAGCTTTCTTT
CDR3aa: CSVAGRMRTEAFF

len: 16
abundance: .
d_gene: TRBD1
j_gene: TRBJ2-7
v_gene: TRBV19
CDR3nt: TGTGCCAGTAGTAGGAAAACAGGGGCTGTATCCTACGAGCAGTACTTC
CDR3aa: CASSRKTGAVSYEQYF

len: 14
abundance: .
d_gene: .
j_gene: TRBJ2-3
v_gene: TRBV7-9
CDR3nt: TGTGCCAGCATCGACAGAGACAGCACAGATACGCAGTATTTT
CDR3aa: CASIDRDSTDTQYF

len: 14
abundance: .
d_gene: .
j_gene: TRBJ1-2
v_gene: TRBV11-2
CDR3nt: TGTGCCAGCAGCCACCGACAGCTTAACTATGGCTACACCTTC
CDR3aa: CASSHRQLNYGYTF

len: 15
abundance: .
d_gene: .
j_gene: TRBJ2-7
v_gene: TRBV5-1
CDR3nt: TGCGCCAGCAGCTTGGCCTCGGGGGCCTTCCACGAGCAGTACTTC
CDR3aa: CASSLASGAFHEQYF

len: 15
abundance: .
d_gene: TRBD1
j_gene: TRBJ2-3
v_gene: TRBV27
CDR3nt: TGTGCCAGCAGCGGGACAGGGTTTCTTGGAGATACGCAGTATTTT
CDR3aa: CASSGTGFLGDTQYF

len: 15
abundance: .
d_gene: TRBD2
j_gene: TRBJ2-7
v_gene: TRBV7-8
CDR3nt: TGTGCCAGCAGACGTAGCGGGAGGGCCTTCGACGAGCAGTACTTC
CDR3aa: CASRRSGRAFDEQYF

len: 18
abundance: .
d_gene: TRBD2
j_gene: TRBJ2-7
v_gene: TRBV9
CDR3nt: TGTGCCAGCAGCCCTCGGGGGGGCCCTAGCGGGAAATCCCACGAGCAGTACTTC
CDR3aa: CASSPRGGPSGKSHEQYF

len: 16
abundance: .
d_gene: .
j_gene: TRBJ2-2
v_gene: TRBV6-6
CDR3nt: TGTGCCAGCAGTTACTCGGGGGGAGCAAGTACCGGGGAGCTGTTTTTT
CDR3aa: CASSYSGGASTGELFF

len: 13
abundance: .
d_gene: .
j_gene: TRBJ2-7
v_gene: TRBV10-2
CDR3nt: TGCGCCACCAAACTAAGGACAGTCGGCGAGCAGTACTTC
CDR3aa: CATKLRTVGEQYF

len: 14
abundance: .
d_gene: .
j_gene: TRBJ1-6
v_gene: TRBV5-4
CDR3nt: TGTGCCAGCAGCTTGCACAGCTATAATTCACCCCTCCACTTT
CDR3aa: CASSLHSYNSPLHF

len: 18
abundance: .
d_gene: TRBD1
j_gene: TRBJ2-7
v_gene: TRBV27
CDR3nt: TGTGCCAGCAGTTTTTTGGCACAGGGGGAGTGGTGGAGAGGCGAGCAGTACTTC
CDR3aa: CASSFLAQGEWWRGEQYF

len: 12
abundance: .
d_gene: .
j_gene: TRBJ2-7
v_gene: TRBV6-6
CDR3nt: TGTGCCAGCAGCATTCTGGCGACCGAGCAGTACTTC
CDR3aa: CASSILATEQYF

len: 12
abundance: .
d_gene: TRBD1
j_gene: TRBJ1-2
v_gene: TRBV7-8
CDR3nt: TGTGCCAGCAGCTGGGACAGGACGGGCTACACCTTC
CDR3aa: CASSWDRTGYTF

len: 17
abundance: .
d_gene: TRBD2
j_gene: TRBJ2-7
v_gene: TRBV10-2
CDR3nt: TGCGCCAGTAAGGGCGGGCGTCGAGGGAGGGCAACCTACGAGCAGTACTTC
CDR3aa: CASKGGRRGRATYEQYF

len: 14
abundance: .
d_gene: .
j_gene: TRBJ1-1
v_gene: TRBV5-1
CDR3nt: TGCGCCAGCAGCTTCGAGCAACGCGGGGATGAAGCTTTCTTT
CDR3aa: CASSFEQRGDEAFF

len: 13
abundance: .
d_gene: .
j_gene: TRBJ2-3
v_gene: TRBV9
CDR3nt: TGTGCCAGCAGCGTAGCTTTTACAGATACGCAGTATTTT
CDR3aa: CASSVAFTDTQYF

len: 16
abundance: .
d_gene: TRBD2
j_gene: TRBJ2-3
v_gene: TRBV7-2
CDR3nt: TGTGCCAGCGAGCGGGAGAGGGCAGTGGCCACAGATACGCAGTATTTT
CDR3aa: CASERERAVATDTQYF

len: 16
abundance: .
d_gene: TRBD2
j_gene: TRBJ2-3
v_gene: TRBV28
CDR3nt: TGTGCCAGCAGTCCCCCTAGCGGGGGACGCACAGATACGCAGTATTTT
CDR3aa: CASSPPSGGRTDTQYF

len: 14
abundance: .
d_gene: TRBD1
j_gene: TRBJ1-2
v_gene: TRBV28
CDR3nt: TGTGCCAGCACCCCGGGACAGCTTAACTATGGCTACACCTTC
CDR3aa: CASTPGQLNYGYTF

len: 15
abundance: .
d_gene: .
j_gene: TRBJ1-2
v_gene: TRBV11-2
CDR3nt: TGTGCCAGCAGCTTAGATCCCCACCCGGCGTATGGCTACACCTTC
CDR3aa: CASSLDPHPAYGYTF

len: 17
abundance: .
d_gene: TRBD1
j_gene: TRBJ1-1
v_gene: TRBV27
CDR3nt: TGTGCCAGCAGTCCCCTTGGACAGGGGGCGGCGAACACTGAAGCTTTCTTT
CDR3aa: CASSPLGQGAANTEAFF

len: 13
abundance: .
d_gene: .
j_gene: TRBJ2-7
v_gene: TRBV5-1
CDR3nt: TGCGCCAGCAGCTTGGGCGGGACTGGGGAGCAGTACTTC
CDR3aa: CASSLGGTGEQYF

len: 16
abundance: .
d_gene: .
j_gene: TRBJ2-5
v_gene: TRBV7-9
CDR3nt: TGTGCCAGCAGCGCGCTGTCAGGGACGTACGAAGAGACCCAGTACTTC
CDR3aa: CASSALSGTYEETQYF

len: 16
abundance: .
d_gene: TRBD2
j_gene: TRBJ2-3
v_gene: TRBV5-8
CDR3nt: TGTGCCAGCAGCTTTATAGCGGGGCGAAACACAGATACGCAGTATTTT
CDR3aa: CASSFIAGRNTDTQYF

len: 11
abundance: .
d_gene: .
j_gene: TRBJ2-7
v_gene: TRBV30
CDR3nt: TGTGCCTGGAGCGTCGGCTACGAGCAGTACTTC
CDR3aa: CAWSVGYEQYF

len: 14
abundance: .
d_gene: TRBD1
j_gene: TRBJ2-2
v_gene: TRBV2
CDR3nt: TGTGCCACCCGGGACAGGGAGGGTGCCGGGGAGCTGTTTTTT
CDR3aa: CATRDREGAGELFF

len: 16
abundance: .
d_gene: .
j_gene: TRBJ2-1
v_gene: TRBV5-4
CDR3nt: TGTGCCAGCAGCCCCGGCGGGTCTAGCGCCCACAATGAGCAGTTCTTC
CDR3aa: CASSPGGSSAHNEQFF

len: 16
abundance: .
d_gene: TRBD2
j_gene: TRBJ2-1
v_gene: TRBV6-1
CDR3nt: TGTGCCAGCAGTGACGATCCTAGCGGGGGTTACAATGAGCAGTTCTTC
CDR3aa: CASSDDPSGGYNEQFF

len: 17
abundance: .
d_gene: .
j_gene: TRBJ2-1
v_gene: TRBV4-3
CDR3nt: TGCGCCAGCAGCCAAGATCGGCCAACCAGCTCCTACAATGAGCAGTTCTTC
CDR3aa: CASSQDRPTSSYNEQFF

len: 15
abundance: .
d_gene: TRBD2
j_gene: TRBJ2-1
v_gene: TRBV5-1
CDR3nt: TGCGCCAGCAGCTTAATAGCGGGAGCCACGGGTGAGCAGTTCTTC
CDR3aa: CASSLIAGATGEQFF

len: 13
abundance: .
d_gene: .
j_gene: TRBJ1-5
v_gene: TRBV19
CDR3nt: TGTGCCAGTAGTATAGATGCGGAACAGCCCCAGCATTTT
CDR3aa: CASSIDAEQPQHF

len: 17
abundance: .
d_gene: TRBD1
j_gene: TRBJ1-1
v_gene: TRBV25-1
CDR3nt: TGTGCCAGCAGTGAATATATAACAGGGGGCAGGAACACTGAAGCTTTCTTT
CDR3aa: CASSEYITGGRNTEAFF

len: 16
abundance: .
d_gene: .
j_gene: TRBJ2-5
v_gene: TRBV4-1
CDR3nt: TGCGCCAGCAGCCAAGATGTTGGGGGGCTCGCGTTAACCCAGTACTTC
CDR3aa: CASSQDVGGLALTQYF

len: 17
abundance: once
d_gene: TRBD2
j_gene: TRBJ2-2
v_gene: TRBV27
CDR3nt: TGTGCCAGCAGCCGTAAATGGGGAGGGGAGAACACCGGGGAGCTGTTTTTT
CDR3aa: CASSRKWGGENTGELFF

len: 14
abundance: .
d_gene: TRBD1
j_gene: TRBJ1-4
v_gene: TRBV5-6
CDR3nt: TGTGCCAGCAGCTTCGGGACAGCAGGCGAAAAACTGTTTTTT
CDR3aa: CASSFGTAGEKLFF